This T cell receptor (beta chain) was recorded in a study of cytomegalovirus exposure and HLA in healthy donors. PCR was performed using 60 Vbeta and 13 Jbeta primers. Some clones are missing from TCRdb's copy, which holds only in-frame ones; the method was immunoSEQ multiplex PCR. The repertoire consists of under 200,000 clones, with 82% occurring once and the leading ten covering less than 2%. In the case of this clone: Its antigen remains unknown.

Germline V lookup: CDR1 LNHDA, CDR2 SQIVND (reference sequence). The CDR3 sequence is 17 residues long. J gave up 6 bases and V 7 bases, and 17 bases lay outside the gene matches. Study observations and caveats: A later look showed TCR association rates differing by HLA locus, highest for DRB1 and lowest for HLA-C. A reported reduction in N-insertions relative to the roughly 670-donor mean was seen in an Asian-associated ancestry cluster in a later analysis. In an earlier analysis, productive rearrangement rates for most beta V segments clustered near 87% or 30%.

This sequence originates from a male donor in good health and CMV-seronegative. Sequencing was carried out using PBMCs. The chain uses TRBV19 and TRBJ2-3, with 9 bases matching TRBD1. CDR3 region: CASTQAGQGVFRDTQYF. As DNA, the CDR3 is TGTGCCAGTACCCAGGCGGGACAGGGAGTCTTTAGGGATACGCAGTATTTT.